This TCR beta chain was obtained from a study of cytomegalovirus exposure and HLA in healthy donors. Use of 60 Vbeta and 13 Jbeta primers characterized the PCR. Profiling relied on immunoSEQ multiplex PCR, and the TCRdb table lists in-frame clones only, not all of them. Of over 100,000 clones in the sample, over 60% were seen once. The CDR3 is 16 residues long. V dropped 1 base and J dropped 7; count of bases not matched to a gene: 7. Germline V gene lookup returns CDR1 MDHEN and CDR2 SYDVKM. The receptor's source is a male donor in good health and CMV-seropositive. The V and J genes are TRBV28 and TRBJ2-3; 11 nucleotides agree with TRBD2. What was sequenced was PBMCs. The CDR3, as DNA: TGTGCCAGCAGTTTATCGACTAGCGGGGCATTGAATACGCAGTATTTT. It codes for CASSLSTSGALNTQYF.